Presented here are 20 T cell receptor beta chains from one specimen sequenced in a study of T cell responses to AZD1222 COVID-19 vaccine. Clones were sequenced by immunoSEQ multiplex PCR, and TCRdb holds only the in-frame ones, with some missing. In the table there are under 150,000 clones, roughly 93% of which are singletons. The source material was peripheral blood, sampled 28 days after the second AZD1222 dose. These receptors all come from an adult who received the AZD1222 COVID-19 vaccine.

This chain joins TRBV6-5 and TRBJ1-2, with 7 bases matching TRBD1. This CDR3 is 14 amino acids long. V dropped 2 bases and J dropped 4; count of bases not matched to a gene: 4. The germline CDR1 and CDR2 sequences are MNHEY and SVGAGI. Here the CDR3 reads CASSYLTGPYGYTF. As DNA, the CDR3 is TGTGCCAGCAGTTACCTGACAGGGCCCTATGGCTACACCTTC.

The rearrangement links TRBV7-8 to TRBJ1-3; D remains ambiguous. This CDR3 region has 15 residues. Trimming removed 1 base from V and 4 bases from J, with 11 bases in between. CDR1 and CDR2 from the germline V gene are SGHVS and FQNEAQ. CDR3 protein: CASSLGLSGGNTIYF. CDR3 nucleotides: TGTGCCAGCAGCTTAGGGCTATCAGGAGGAAACACCATATATTTT.

V and J are TRBV5-4 and TRBJ2-1; 8 bases map to TRBD1. Losses at the gene ends were 0 bases for V and 5 bases for J; bases not matched to a gene: 16. The CDR3 is 19 amino acids. Germline V gives CDR1 SGHNT, CDR2 YYREEE (reference sequence). CDR3 sequence reads: CASSLEGGVWTGTNNEQFF. The CDR3 region has the DNA TGTGCCAGCAGCTTGGAGGGAGGAGTTTGGACAGGGACAAACAATGAGCAGTTCTTC.

The chain is built from TRBV19 and TRBJ1-1, with D hard to call. From germline, CDR1 is LNHDA and CDR2 SQIVND (reference sequence). The CDR3 spans 11 residues. The V end was cut by 3 bases, the J end by 5 bases, with 4 bases between. The CDR3 region is CASSMLTEAFF. The CDR3 bases are TGTGCCAGTAGTATGTTGACTGAAGCTTTCTTT. The complete variable domain, with remaining parts taken from reference TRBV19 and TRBJ1-1, reads DGGITQSPKYLFRKEGQNVTLSCEQNLNHDAMYWYRQDPGQGLRLIYYSQIVNDFQKGDIAEGYSVSREKKESFPLTVTSAQKNPTAFYLCASSMLTEAFFGQGTRLTVV.

The chain couples TRBV10-3 to TRBJ1-2; 8 bases agree with TRBD1. After removal of 4 bases from V and 0 bases from J, the junction contained 10 bases not matched to a gene. CDR3 size: 17 residues. The germline gives CDR1 ENHRY, CDR2 SYGVKD. Here the CDR3 DNA reads TGTGCCATCAGTGCGGACAGGGCGGAAGCTTCTAACTATGGCTACACCTTC. This encodes CAISADRAEASNYGYTF.

The chain has TRBV4-1 and TRBJ1-3; D not certain. The CDR3 is 17 residues long. Deletions cut 0 bases from V and 0 bases from J, with 12 bases between. Germline values: CDR1 MGHRA, CDR2 YSYEKL. The DNA for the CDR3 is TGCGCCAGCAGCCAAGAGGGAAACATGGGCTCTGGAAACACCATATATTTT. It codes for CASSQEGNMGSGNTIYF.

The chain carries TRBV30 and TRBJ2-5; 7 positions agree with TRBD2. The CDR3 loop spans 14 amino acids. V dropped 1 base and J dropped 4; count of bases not matched to a gene: 6. CDR1 and CDR2 (germline): GTSNPN, SVGIG (reference sequence). CDR3 DNA sequence: TGTGCCTGGAGTGGCCCGGGGGAGGGAGAGACCCAGTACTTC. Translated, it gives CAWSGPGEGETQYF.

This chain uses TRBV5-4 with TRBJ2-7, with TRBD1 matching 10 bases. The CDR3 contains 14 residues. Germline V gene sequence: CDR1 SGHNT, CDR2 YYREEE (reference sequence). The V segment lost 3 bases and the J segment 6 bases; nucleotides outside the gene matches: 6. The CDR3 nucleotides read TGTGCCAGCAGCTCCCGGGACAGGGGTCCCGAGCAGTACTTC. Its translation: CASSSRDRGPEQYF. The full variable domain, rest sourced from reference TRBV5-4 and TRBJ2-7, is ETGVTQSPTHLIKTRGQQVTLRCSSQSGHNTVSWYQQALGQGPQFIFQYYREEENGRGNFPPRFSGLQFPNYSSELNVNALELDDSALYLCASSSRDRGPEQYFGPGTRLTVT.

The chain joins TRBV28 to TRBJ1-4, with 9 positions matching TRBD1. The CDR3 has 16 amino acids. Trimming at V came to 6 bases and at J to 5 bases, leaving 10 bases not matched to a gene. In germline, CDR1 is MDHEN, CDR2 SYDVKM. The CDR3 sequence is CASRLKTGGRNEKLFF. The CDR3 bases are TGTGCCAGCAGACTTAAGACAGGGGGAAGGAATGAAAAACTGTTTTTT.

About this clone: It is unclear where the CDR3 begins or ends on the DNA, so no DNA is shown, and the CDR3 is as TCRdb lists it. The rearrangement uses TRBV29-1 and TRBJ1-2. The CDR3 is 19 residues long, counting both termini. Germline CDR1 SQVTM, CDR2 ANQGSEA. The CDR3 is CSAAWISLQRRNTNYGYTF.

This sequence joins TRBV28 and TRBJ2-1; 9 positions agree with TRBD1. The junction had 7 bases not matched to a gene; V was cut back by 4 bases and J by 3 bases. In germline, CDR1 is MDHEN, CDR2 SYDVKM. The CDR3 is 16 amino acids. The CDR3, as DNA: TGTGCCAGCAGTTCTTACGGGACAGGGATCTACAATGAGCAGTTCTTC. This sequence encodes CASSSYGTGIYNEQFF.

The gene calls are TRBV5-6 and TRBJ1-2, with D unclear. Germline V gene lookup returns CDR1 SGHDT and CDR2 YYEEEE. V was pared by 1 base and J by 6 bases, with 7 bases between. This CDR3 region has 12 residues. CDR3 sequence (DNA): TGTGCCAGCAGCTTGTGGGGAGATGGCTACACCTTC. Translated, it gives CASSLWGDGYTF.

The genes are TRBV15 and TRBJ1-2; no definite D call. Trimming shortened V by 3 bases and J by 2 bases, and 7 bases separated the two germline ends. In germline, CDR1 is LNHNV, CDR2 YYDKDF (reference sequence). CDR3 length equals 13 residues. In DNA form, the CDR3 reads TGTGCCACCAGCAGTTACAGAAACTATGGCTACACCTTC. As protein: CATSSYRNYGYTF.

The CDR3 spells CASSQPLLAGTYNEQFF. Here the CDR3 DNA reads TGTGCCAGCAGCCAGCCCTTACTAGCGGGGACATACAATGAGCAGTTCTTC. V gene TRBV7-9 combines with J gene TRBJ2-1, with 10 bases lining up with TRBD2. CDR3 length: 17 residues. The germline CDR1 and CDR2 sequences are SEHNR and FQNEAQ (reference sequence). Trimming took 5 bases from V and 4 from J; bases not matched to a gene: 11.

This rearrangement joins TRBV28 to TRBJ1-5, with TRBD1 identical over 7 bases. V gave up 6 bases and J gave up 1 base; unmatched junction bases: 18. This CDR3 contains 19 residues. Germline V gene sequence: CDR1 MDHEN, CDR2 SYDVKM. The CDR3: CASSRPHRDRGRSNQPQHF. CDR3 coding DNA: TGTGCCAGCAGCCGCCCCCACCGGGACAGAGGACGGAGCAATCAGCCCCAGCATTTT.

The chain carries TRBV19 and TRBJ2-7; no reliable D call. The CDR3 extends over 13 amino acids. Trimming removed 5 bases from V and 7 bases from J, with 15 bases in between. CDR1 and CDR2 from the germline V gene are LNHDA and SQIVND (reference sequence). CDR3: CASSSQTVGEQYF. CDR3 sequence (DNA): TGTGCCAGTAGTTCCCAGACGGTAGGAGAGCAGTACTTC.

This clone was picked up a small number of times. The chain is built from TRBV18 and TRBJ1-4, with 7 bases lining up with TRBD1. There are 14 residues in the CDR3. CDR1 and CDR2 from the germline V gene are KGHSH and LQKENI. After removal of 6 bases from V and 5 bases from J, the junction contained 6 bases not matched to a gene. CDR3 in amino acids: CASSGTVDNEKLFF. CDR3 nucleotides: TGTGCCAGCTCTGGGACAGTTGACAATGAAAAACTGTTTTTT. The full variable domain, completed using reference TRBV18 and TRBJ1-4, is NAGVMQNPRHLVRRRGQEARLRCSPMKGHSHVYWYRQLPEEGLKFMVYLQKENIIDESGMPKERFSAEFPKEGPSILRIQQVVRGDSAAYFCASSGTVDNEKLFFGSGTQLSVL.

This sequence joins TRBV12-3 or TRBV12-4 and TRBJ2-7, with D possibly TRBD2 on 5 matching bases. The CDR3 length is 13 residues. Deletions cut 6 bases from V and 2 bases from J, with 11 bases between. The CDR3 region has the DNA TGTGCCAGCAGCCCGGGAAGAACCTACGAGCAGTACTTC. Amino acid sequence: CASSPGRTYEQYF.

This chain uses TRBV6-1 with TRBJ1-2; no reliable D call. With 2 bases removed from V and 3 bases from J, the gap between germline ends came to 10 bases. Germline values: CDR1 MNHNS, CDR2 SASEGT. CDR3 size: 14 residues. CDR3 sequence (DNA): TGTGCCAGCAGTGAACGAATAAGGGACTATGGCTACACCTTC. It specifies CASSERIRDYGYTF.

The chain employs TRBV2 and TRBJ1-1; D remains ambiguous. The CDR3 length is 13 residues. Trimming pared 6 bases from V and 0 bases from J, leaving 8 bases between. Looked up from germline, CDR1 is SNHLY and CDR2 is FYNNEI. CDR3 protein: CASRSTVNTEAFF. The DNA for the CDR3 is TGTGCCAGCAGAAGTACAGTGAACACTGAAGCTTTCTTT.